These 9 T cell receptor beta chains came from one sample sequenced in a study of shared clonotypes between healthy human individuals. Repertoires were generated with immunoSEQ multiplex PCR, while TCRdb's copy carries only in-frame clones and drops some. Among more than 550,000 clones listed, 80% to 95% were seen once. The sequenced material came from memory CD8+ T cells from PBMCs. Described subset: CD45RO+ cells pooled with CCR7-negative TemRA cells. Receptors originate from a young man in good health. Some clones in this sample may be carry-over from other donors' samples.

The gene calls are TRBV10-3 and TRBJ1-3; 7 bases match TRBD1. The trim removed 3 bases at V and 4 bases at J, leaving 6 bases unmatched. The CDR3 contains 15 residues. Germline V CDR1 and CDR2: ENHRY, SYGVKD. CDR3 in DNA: TGTGCCATCAGTGAAACAGGGGTGTTCGGAAACACCATATATTTT. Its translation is CAISETGVFGNTIYF.

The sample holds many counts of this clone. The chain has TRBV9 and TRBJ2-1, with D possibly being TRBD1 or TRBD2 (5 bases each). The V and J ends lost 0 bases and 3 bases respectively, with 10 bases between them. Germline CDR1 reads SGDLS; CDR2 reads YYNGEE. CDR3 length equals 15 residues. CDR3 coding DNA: TGTGCCAGCAGCGTAGCCGGGACCAACTACAATGAGCAGTTCTTC. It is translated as CASSVAGTNYNEQFF. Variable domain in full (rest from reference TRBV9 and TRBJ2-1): DSGVTQTPKHLITATGQRVTLRCSPRSGDLSVYWYQQSLDQGLQFLIQYYNGEERAKGNILERFSAQQFPDLHSELNLSSLELGDSALYFCASSVAGTNYNEQFFGPGTRLTVL.

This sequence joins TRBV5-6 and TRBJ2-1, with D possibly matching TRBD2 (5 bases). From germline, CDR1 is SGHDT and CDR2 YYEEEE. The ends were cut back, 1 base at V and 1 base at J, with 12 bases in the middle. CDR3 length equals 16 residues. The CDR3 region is CASSLWRRRSYNEQFF. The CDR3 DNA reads TGTGCCAGCAGCTTGTGGAGGAGACGGTCCTACAATGAGCAGTTCTTC.

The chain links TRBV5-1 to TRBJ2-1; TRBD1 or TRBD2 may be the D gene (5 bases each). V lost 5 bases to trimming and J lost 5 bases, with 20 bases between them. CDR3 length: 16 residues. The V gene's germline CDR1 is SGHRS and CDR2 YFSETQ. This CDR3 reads CASRGQAVGSHNEQFF. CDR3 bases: TGCGCCAGCAGGGGGCAAGCGGTAGGGTCCCACAATGAGCAGTTCTTC.

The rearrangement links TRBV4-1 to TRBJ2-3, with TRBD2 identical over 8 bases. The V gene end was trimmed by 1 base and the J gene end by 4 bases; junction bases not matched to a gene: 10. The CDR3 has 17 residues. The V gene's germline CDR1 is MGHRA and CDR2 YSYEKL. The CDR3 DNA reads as TGCGCCAGCAGCCAAGTTAAACGGGAGGGCCTCGCAGATACGCAGTATTTT. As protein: CASSQVKREGLADTQYF.

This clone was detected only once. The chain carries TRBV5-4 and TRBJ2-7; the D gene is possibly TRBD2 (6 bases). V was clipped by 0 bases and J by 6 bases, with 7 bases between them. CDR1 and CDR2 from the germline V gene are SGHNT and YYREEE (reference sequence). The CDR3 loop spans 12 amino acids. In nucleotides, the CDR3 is TGTGCCAGCAGCTTGGGGGACTCCGAGCAGTACTTC. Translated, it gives CASSLGDSEQYF.

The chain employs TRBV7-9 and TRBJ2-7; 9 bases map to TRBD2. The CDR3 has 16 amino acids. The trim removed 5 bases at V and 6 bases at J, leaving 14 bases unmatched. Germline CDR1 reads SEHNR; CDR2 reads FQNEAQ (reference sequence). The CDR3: CASSPREQRLAVEQYF. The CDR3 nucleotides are TGTGCCAGCAGCCCCCGCGAGCAGCGACTAGCGGTCGAGCAGTACTTC.

The chain's CDR3 is CASSPVTGGQETQYF. The CDR3 DNA follows: TGTGCCAGCAGCCCAGTGACGGGGGGCCAAGAGACCCAGTACTTC. The rearrangement links TRBV7-7 to TRBJ2-5; 7 positions agree with TRBD2. In germline, CDR1 is SSHAT, CDR2 FNYEAQ (reference sequence). V was clipped by 5 bases and J by 1 base; unmatched bases: 7. The CDR3 is made up of 15 amino acids.

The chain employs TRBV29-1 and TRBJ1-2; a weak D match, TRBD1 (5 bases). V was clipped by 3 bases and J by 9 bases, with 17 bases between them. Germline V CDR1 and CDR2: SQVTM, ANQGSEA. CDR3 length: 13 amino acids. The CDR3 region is CSVDHGAAGSYTF. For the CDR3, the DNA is TGCAGCGTTGATCACGGGGCGGCGGGCAGCTACACCTTC.